Shown below are 14 T cell receptor beta chains from a single sample sequenced in a study of T cell changes during pregnancy in multiple sclerosis. TCRdb keeps only in-frame clones here, not all; method: immunoSEQ multiplex PCR. This sample has about 80,000 clones, with around 92% found just once. Sequenced here: peripheral blood, sampled before pregnancy. These TCRs come from a female donor with multiple sclerosis, enrolled in a pregnancy study.

The chain combines TRBV2 with TRBJ1-3; the match to TRBD1 covers 9 bases. Germline V gives CDR1 SNHLY, CDR2 FYNNEI. The junction had 4 bases not matched to a gene; V was cut back by 4 bases and J by 0 bases. CDR3 size: 16 residues. Written as DNA, the CDR3 is TGTGCCAGCAGTGGGACAGGGGTTAGCTCTGGAAACACCATATATTTT. This gives the protein CASSGTGVSSGNTIYF. The full variable domain, rest sourced from reference TRBV2 and TRBJ1-3, is EPEVTQTPSHQVTQMGQEVILRCVPISNHLYFYWYRQILGQKVEFLVSFYNNEISEKSEIFDDQFSVERPDGSNFTLKIRSTKLEDSAMYFCASSGTGVSSGNTIYFGEGSWLTVV.

The chain combines TRBV6-5 with TRBJ1-5; TRBD1 agrees at 9 bases. The CDR3 is made up of 14 amino acids. Germline-derived CDR1 and CDR2 are MNHEY and SVGAGI. The V segment lost 6 bases and the J segment 8 bases; nucleotides outside the gene matches: 8. The CDR3 reads CASRLGTGREPQHF. CDR3 DNA sequence: TGTGCCAGCAGACTCGGGACAGGGAGGGAGCCCCAGCATTTT.

This rearrangement joins TRBV5-1 to TRBJ2-7; 10 nucleotides align to TRBD2. V was pared by 0 bases and J by 5 bases, with 5 bases of the junction left unmatched. CDR1 is SGHRS, CDR2 YFSETQ, per germline. CDR3 length: 15 amino acids. The CDR3 loop reads CASSLGAGGYDEQYF. CDR3 in DNA: TGCGCCAGCAGCTTGGGAGCGGGAGGGTATGACGAGCAGTACTTC.

J is TRBJ2-2 and V is TRBV4-1; 12 bases are a match to TRBD2. From germline, CDR1 is MGHRA and CDR2 YSYEKL. The junction had 17 bases not matched to a gene; V was cut back by 1 base and J by 5 bases. The CDR3 runs to 21 residues. The CDR3 sequence is CASSQVRRTSGTRIRTGELFF. DNA for the CDR3: TGCGCCAGCAGCCAAGTAAGACGGACTAGCGGGACCCGGATACGTACCGGGGAGCTGTTTTTT.

The CDR3 DNA reads TGCAGCGTTGAGGACAGGGGACAAGAGACCCAGTACTTC. This translates into CSVEDRGQETQYF. The chain uses TRBV29-1 and TRBJ2-5; 9 nucleotides line up with TRBD1. Germline CDR1 is SQVTM and CDR2 is ANQGSEA. The V gene end was trimmed by 3 bases and the J gene end by 2 bases; junction bases not matched to a gene: 1. CDR3 length equals 13 residues.

This sequence joins TRBV28 and TRBJ2-7; D call uncertain. Trimming left V 3 bases short and J 6 bases short, with 18 bases between. This CDR3 comprises 15 residues. Germline assignment: CDR1 MDHEN and CDR2 SYDVKM. The CDR3 DNA reads as TGTGCCAGCAGTTTTCGCGGAAGTAGACTCCTCGAGCAGTACTTC. Protein sequence: CASSFRGSRLLEQYF. Full variable domain (rest looked up from reference TRBV28 and TRBJ2-7): DVKVTQSSRYLVKRTGEKVFLECVQDMDHENMFWYRQDPGLGLRLIYFSYDVKMKEKGDIPEGYSVSREKKERFSLILESASTNQTSMYLCASSFRGSRLLEQYFGPGTRLTVT.

V usage is TRBV28 and J usage is TRBJ2-1; D is unresolved. The CDR3 loop spans 15 amino acids. Trimming removed 3 bases from V and 0 bases from J, with 9 bases in between. The germline CDR1 and CDR2 sequences are MDHEN and SYDVKM. CDR3 sequence: CASSFQLSSYNEQFF. DNA of the CDR3: TGTGCCAGCAGTTTTCAACTGAGCTCCTACAATGAGCAGTTCTTC.

This chain connects TRBV19 to TRBJ1-1, with D perhaps matching TRBD1 (5 bases). The length of the CDR3 is 13 residues. CDR1 is LNHDA and CDR2 is SQIVND in the germline V gene (reference sequence). Trimming stripped 7 bases from V and 1 base from J, with 10 bases between. CDR3 amino acids: CASTGGWNTEAFF. The CDR3 DNA is TGTGCCAGTACTGGGGGGTGGAACACTGAAGCTTTCTTT.

Only one count was recorded for this clone. The V and J genes are TRBV11-3 and TRBJ1-1; TRBD1 might be the D (5 bases). V lost 5 bases and J lost 3, with 13 bases in between. The CDR3 length is 14 residues. Germline CDR1 and CDR2: SGHNT and YENEEA. In nucleotides, the CDR3 is TGTGCCAGCAGCAGGAGGGGAGGGGACACTGAAGCTTTCTTT. It specifies CASSRRGGDTEAFF.

The chain couples TRBV19 to TRBJ2-1; 9 nucleotides match TRBD1. The CDR3 loop spans 16 amino acids. V was clipped by 3 bases and J by 0 bases; unmatched bases: 3. CDR1 is LNHDA, CDR2 SQIVND, per germline (reference sequence). The CDR3 DNA follows: TGTGCCAGTAGTATTGGGACAGGGCGCTCCTACAATGAGCAGTTCTTC. This gives the protein CASSIGTGRSYNEQFF.

This clone appeared once. This chain joins TRBV6-5 and TRBJ1-1; TRBD1 might be the D (5 bases). V was pared by 5 bases and J by 4 bases, with 8 bases between. Germline-derived CDR1 and CDR2 are MNHEY and SVGAGI. The CDR3 is 12 residues long. The CDR3 here is CASSPGVTEAFF. DNA of the CDR3: TGTGCCAGCAGTCCGGGGGTCACTGAAGCTTTCTTT.

The chain employs TRBV18 and TRBJ2-7; D may be TRBD2 (5 bases). Germline CDR1 is KGHSH and CDR2 is LQKENI. This CDR3 region has 15 residues. V was clipped by 1 base and J by 0 bases, with 10 bases between them. For the CDR3, the DNA is TGTGCCAGCTCACCACTTCAGGCGGGCTCCTACGAGCAGTACTTC. This encodes CASSPLQAGSYEQYF.

This clone showed up just once. The chain employs TRBV7-6 and TRBJ2-5, with D perhaps matching TRBD1 (6 bases). The CDR3 runs 14 residues. CDR1 and CDR2 from the germline V gene are SGHVS and FNYEAQ. The germline V and J ends were trimmed by 5 bases and 2 bases, with 12 bases remaining between them. In DNA form, the CDR3 reads TGTGCCAGCAGCCCGAGGACAGCTCAAGAGACCCAGTACTTC. Translating gives CASSPRTAQETQYF.

This chain joins TRBV9 and TRBJ2-6, with D perhaps matching TRBD2 (6 bases). CDR1 is SGDLS and CDR2 is YYNGEE in the germline V gene. The CDR3 runs 18 residues. Between the trimmed V and J ends, which lost 4 bases and 1 base, there was a span of 18 bases. The CDR3 protein is CASSPRLVPGSGANVLTF. In DNA form, the CDR3 reads TGTGCCAGCAGCCCCCGACTAGTCCCAGGTTCTGGGGCCAACGTCCTGACTTTC.